Described below is a single TCR beta chain sequence and its context. Trimming cost V 6 bases and J 0 bases, with 18 bases left between them. The CDR3 is 17 amino acids. TCRdb itself ran the 5' RACE reads through MiXCR, one entry per CDR3 protein. The table has approximately 66,000 distinct CDR3 sequences, around 13% seen once. The sample is drawn from a study of early T cells in non-severe SARS-CoV-2 infection. Sequenced material: whole blood. The sequence came from an adult who was a healthcare worker with PCR-confirmed SARS-CoV-2 infection or an uninfected control (not recorded which). The chain combines TRBV12-3 or TRBV12-4 with TRBJ2-1; maybe TRBD1 (6 bases). The CDR3 DNA reads TGTGCCAGCAGCCCCGCCAAGGGACAAAGCTCCTACAATGAGCAGTTCTTC. Its translation: CASSPAKGQSSYNEQFF.